This T cell receptor (beta chain) was identified during a study of T-cell memory formation after mild COVID-19. The wider study: Largely donor-specific sequence clusters came from a couple of donors.

Employing constant-segment primers, 5'RACE generated TCR alpha and TCR beta cDNA libraries bearing sample barcodes and UMIs. TCRdb reanalysed the 5' RACE reads using MiXCR and keeps one entry per CDR3 protein. Of over 120,000 distinct CDR3 sequences listed, almost 25% are singletons. Study outcomes and limitations: Certain responding clones were present in pre-infection memory, suggesting participation of cross-reactive memory. Shrinking CD4+ clones were chiefly CM and EM; CD8+ ones were chiefly EMRA.

In the case of this clonotype: The antigen is undetermined.

Between the trimmed V and J ends, which lost 0 bases and 3 bases, there was a span of 6 bases. Germline loops: CDR1 SGDLS, CDR2 YYNGEE. There are 13 residues in the CDR3. Sequencing was carried out using PBMCs or a T cell subset sorted from them (not recorded which). The chain carries TRBV9 and TRBJ2-5; D gene ambiguous. The receptor comes from an adult woman who had mild COVID-19 (a few samples of this study predate the infection). Cell type and time point are not known. DNA of the CDR3: TGTGCCAGCAGCGTAGGTGGGGAAGAGACCCAGTACTTC. This translates into CASSVGGEETQYF. Full variable domain (missing parts from reference TRBV9 and TRBJ2-5): DSGVTQTPKHLITATGQRVTLRCSPRSGDLSVYWYQQSLDQGLQFLIQYYNGEERAKGNILERFSAQQFPDLHSELNLSSLELGDSALYFCASSVGGEETQYFGPGTRLLVL.